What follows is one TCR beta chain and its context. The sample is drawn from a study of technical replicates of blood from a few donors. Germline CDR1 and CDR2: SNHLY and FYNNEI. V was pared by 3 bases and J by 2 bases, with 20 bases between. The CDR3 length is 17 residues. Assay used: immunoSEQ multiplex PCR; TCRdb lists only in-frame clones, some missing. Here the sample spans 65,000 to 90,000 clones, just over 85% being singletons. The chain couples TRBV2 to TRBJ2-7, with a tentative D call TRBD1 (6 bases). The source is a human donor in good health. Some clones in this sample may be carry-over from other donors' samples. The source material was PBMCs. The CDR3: CASSEGQGWEYAYEQYF. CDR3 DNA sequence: TGTGCCAGCAGTGAGGGGCAGGGGTGGGAGTACGCCTACGAGCAGTACTTC.